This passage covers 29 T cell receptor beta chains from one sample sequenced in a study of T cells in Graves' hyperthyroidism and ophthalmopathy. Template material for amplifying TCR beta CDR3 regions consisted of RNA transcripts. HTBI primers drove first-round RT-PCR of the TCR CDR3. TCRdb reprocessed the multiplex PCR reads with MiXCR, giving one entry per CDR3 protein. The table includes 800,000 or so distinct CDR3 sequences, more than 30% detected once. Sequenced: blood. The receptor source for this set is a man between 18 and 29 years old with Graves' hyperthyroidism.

CDR3 in DNA: TGTGCCAGCAGCGTTGTATCGGGGAACACCGGGGAGCTGTTTTTT. Translating it yields CASSVVSGNTGELFF. The V and J genes are TRBV7-8 and TRBJ2-2; unclear D gene. Germline loops: CDR1 SGHVS, CDR2 FQNEAQ. V lost 5 bases, J lost 1 base, and 11 bases lay in between. The CDR3 loop spans 15 amino acids.

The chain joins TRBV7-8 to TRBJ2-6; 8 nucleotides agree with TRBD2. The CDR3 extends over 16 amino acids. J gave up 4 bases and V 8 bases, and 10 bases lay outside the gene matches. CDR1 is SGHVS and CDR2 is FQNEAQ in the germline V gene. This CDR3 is CASASGGAVGANVLTF. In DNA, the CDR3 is TGTGCCAGCGCGAGCGGGGGCGCGGTCGGGGCCAACGTCCTGACTTTC.

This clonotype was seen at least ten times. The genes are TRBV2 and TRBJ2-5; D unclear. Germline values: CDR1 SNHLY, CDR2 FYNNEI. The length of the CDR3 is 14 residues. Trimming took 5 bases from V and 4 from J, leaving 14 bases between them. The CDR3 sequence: CASSSQDVAETQYF. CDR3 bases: TGTGCCAGCAGTTCCCAAGACGTCGCAGAGACCCAGTACTTC.

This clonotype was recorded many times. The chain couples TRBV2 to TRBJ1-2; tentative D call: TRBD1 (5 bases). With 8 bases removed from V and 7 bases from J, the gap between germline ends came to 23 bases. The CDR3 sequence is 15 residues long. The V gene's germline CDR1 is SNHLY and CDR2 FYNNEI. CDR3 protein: CASSERVGADRGYTF. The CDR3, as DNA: TGTGCCAGCTCCGAACGGGTAGGGGCGGATCGTGGCTACACCTTC. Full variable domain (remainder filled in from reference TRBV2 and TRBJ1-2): EPEVTQTPSHQVTQMGQEVILRCVPISNHLYFYWYRQILGQKVEFLVSFYNNEISEKSEIFDDQFSVERPDGSNFTLKIRSTKLEDSAMYFCASSERVGADRGYTFGSGTRLTVV.

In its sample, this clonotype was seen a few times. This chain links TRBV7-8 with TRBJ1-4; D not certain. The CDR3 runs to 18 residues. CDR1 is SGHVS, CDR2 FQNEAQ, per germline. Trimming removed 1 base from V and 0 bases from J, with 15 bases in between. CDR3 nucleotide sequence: TGTGCCAGCAGCTTAGTTCGGCGGAAACGCCCAACTAATGAAAAACTGTTTTTT. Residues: CASSLVRRKRPTNEKLFF.

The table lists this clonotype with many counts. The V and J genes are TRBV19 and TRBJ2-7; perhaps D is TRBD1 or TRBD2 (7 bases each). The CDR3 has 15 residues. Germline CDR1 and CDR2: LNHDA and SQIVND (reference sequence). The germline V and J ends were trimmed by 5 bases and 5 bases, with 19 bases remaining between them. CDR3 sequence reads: CASSPDDREGNEQYF. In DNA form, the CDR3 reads TGTGCCAGTAGTCCGGATGACAGGGAGGGGAACGAGCAGTACTTC.

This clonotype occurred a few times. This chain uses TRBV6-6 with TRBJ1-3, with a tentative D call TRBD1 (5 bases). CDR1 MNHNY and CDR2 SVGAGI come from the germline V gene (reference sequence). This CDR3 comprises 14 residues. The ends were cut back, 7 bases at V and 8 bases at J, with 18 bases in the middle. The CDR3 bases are TGTGCCAGCACCCTTAGTGGTTTGGGGGACACCATATATTTT. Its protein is CASTLSGLGDTIYF.

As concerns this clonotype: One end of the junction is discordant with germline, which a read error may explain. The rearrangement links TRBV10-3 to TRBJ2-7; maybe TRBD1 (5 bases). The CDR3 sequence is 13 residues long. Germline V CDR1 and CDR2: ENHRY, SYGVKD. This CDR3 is CASSVGPRYEQYF. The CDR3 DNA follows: TGTGCCAGCAGTGTGGGGCCTCGCTACGAGCAGTACTTC.

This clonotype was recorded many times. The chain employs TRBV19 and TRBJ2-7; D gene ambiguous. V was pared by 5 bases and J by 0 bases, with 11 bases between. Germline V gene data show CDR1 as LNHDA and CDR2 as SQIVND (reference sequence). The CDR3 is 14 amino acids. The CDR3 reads CASSEGRSSYEQYF. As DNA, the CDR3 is TGTGCCAGTAGTGAAGGCCGCAGCTCCTACGAGCAGTACTTC.

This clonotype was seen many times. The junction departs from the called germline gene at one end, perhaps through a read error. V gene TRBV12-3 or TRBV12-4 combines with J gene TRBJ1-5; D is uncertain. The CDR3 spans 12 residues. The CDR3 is CASSLGGQPQHF. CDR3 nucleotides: TGTGCCAGCAGCTTAGGAGGTCAGCCCCAGCATTTT.

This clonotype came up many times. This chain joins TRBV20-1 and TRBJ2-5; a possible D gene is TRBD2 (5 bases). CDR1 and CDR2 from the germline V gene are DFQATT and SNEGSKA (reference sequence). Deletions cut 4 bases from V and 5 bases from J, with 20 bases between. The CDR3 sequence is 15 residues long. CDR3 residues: CSATTAGGSLETQYF. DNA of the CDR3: TGCAGTGCTACAACCGCGGGTGGTAGCCTGGAGACCCAGTACTTC.

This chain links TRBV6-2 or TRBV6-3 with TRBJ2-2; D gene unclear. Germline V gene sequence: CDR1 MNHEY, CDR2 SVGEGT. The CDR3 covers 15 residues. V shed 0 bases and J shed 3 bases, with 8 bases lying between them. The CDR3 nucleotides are TGTGCCAGCAGTTACTCTGGACGGGACACCGGGGAGCTGTTTTTT. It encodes CASSYSGRDTGELFF.

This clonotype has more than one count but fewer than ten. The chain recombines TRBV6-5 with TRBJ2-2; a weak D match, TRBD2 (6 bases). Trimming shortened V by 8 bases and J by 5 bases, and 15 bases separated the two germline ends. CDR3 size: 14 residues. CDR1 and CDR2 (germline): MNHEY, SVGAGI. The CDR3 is CASARDGRTGELFF. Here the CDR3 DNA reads TGTGCCAGCGCGCGGGACGGCAGGACCGGGGAGCTGTTTTTT.

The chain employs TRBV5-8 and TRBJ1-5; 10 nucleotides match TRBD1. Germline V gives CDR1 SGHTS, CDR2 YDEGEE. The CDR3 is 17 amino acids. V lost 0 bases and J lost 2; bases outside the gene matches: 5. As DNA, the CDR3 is TGTGCCAGCAGCTTGGGCCACGGGACAGGGGGCAATCAGCCCCAGCATTTT. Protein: CASSLGHGTGGNQPQHF.

The CDR3 DNA sequence: TGTGCCAGCATGACTAGCGGGAGGAATTCAGTCTCCTACGAGCAGTACTTC. This sequence encodes CASMTSGRNSVSYEQYF. V gene TRBV2 combines with J gene TRBJ2-7; 13 bases align to TRBD2. This CDR3 has 17 amino acids. Germline values: CDR1 SNHLY, CDR2 FYNNEI. Losses at the gene ends were 7 bases for V and 0 bases for J; bases not matched to a gene: 9.

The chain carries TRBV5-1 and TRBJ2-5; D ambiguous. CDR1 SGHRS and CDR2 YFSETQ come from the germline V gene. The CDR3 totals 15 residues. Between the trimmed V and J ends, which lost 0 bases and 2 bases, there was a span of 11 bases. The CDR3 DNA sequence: TGCGCCAGCAGCTTGGGAGTGAACAGTCAAGAGACCCAGTACTTC. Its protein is CASSLGVNSQETQYF.

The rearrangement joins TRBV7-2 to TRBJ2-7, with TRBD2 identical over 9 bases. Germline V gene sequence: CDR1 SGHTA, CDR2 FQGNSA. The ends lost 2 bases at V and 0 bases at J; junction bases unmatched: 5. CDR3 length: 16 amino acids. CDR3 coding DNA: TGTGCCAGCAGCTTAATCAAGCGGGGGGCCTCCTACGAGCAGTACTTC. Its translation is CASSLIKRGASYEQYF. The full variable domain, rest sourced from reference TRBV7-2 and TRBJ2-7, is GAGVSQSPSNKVTEKGKDVELRCDPISGHTALYWYRQSLGQGLEFLIYFQGNSAPDKSGLPSDRFSAERTGGSVSTLTIQRTQQEDSAVYLCASSLIKRGASYEQYFGPGTRLTVT.

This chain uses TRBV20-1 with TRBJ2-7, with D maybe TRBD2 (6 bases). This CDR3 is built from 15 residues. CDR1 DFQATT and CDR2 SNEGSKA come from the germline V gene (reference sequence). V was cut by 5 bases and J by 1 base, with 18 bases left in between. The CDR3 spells CSARPGGSLSYEQYF. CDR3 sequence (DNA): TGCAGTGCTCGCCCTGGGGGGTCCTTATCCTACGAGCAGTACTTC.

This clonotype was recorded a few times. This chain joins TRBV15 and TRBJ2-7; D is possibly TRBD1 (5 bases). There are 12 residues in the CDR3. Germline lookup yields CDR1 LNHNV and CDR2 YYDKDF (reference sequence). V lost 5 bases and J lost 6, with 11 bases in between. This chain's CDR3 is CATSLLGAEQYF. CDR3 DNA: TGTGCCACCAGCCTACTTGGGGCCGAGCAGTACTTC.

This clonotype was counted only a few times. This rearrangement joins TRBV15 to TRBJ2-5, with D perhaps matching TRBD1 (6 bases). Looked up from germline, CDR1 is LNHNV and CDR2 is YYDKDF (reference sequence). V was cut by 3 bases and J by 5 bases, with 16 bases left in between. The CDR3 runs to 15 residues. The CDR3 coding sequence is TGTGCCACCAGCAGCAAACAGGGTTCAGGGGAGACCCAGTACTTC. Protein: CATSSKQGSGETQYF.

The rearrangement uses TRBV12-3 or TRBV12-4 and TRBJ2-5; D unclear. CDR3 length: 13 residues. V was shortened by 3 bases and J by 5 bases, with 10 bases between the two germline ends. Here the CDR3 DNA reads TGTGCCAGCAGTTTCGTCGTGGGGGAGACCCAGTACTTC. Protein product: CASSFVVGETQYF.

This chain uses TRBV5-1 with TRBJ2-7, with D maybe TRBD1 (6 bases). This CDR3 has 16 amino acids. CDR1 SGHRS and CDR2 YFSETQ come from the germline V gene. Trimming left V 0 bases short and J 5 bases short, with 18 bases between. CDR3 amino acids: CASSLDSTGKANEQYF. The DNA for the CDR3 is TGCGCCAGCAGCTTGGATAGTACAGGGAAGGCGAACGAGCAGTACTTC. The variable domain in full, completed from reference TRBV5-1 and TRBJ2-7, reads KAGVTQTPRYLIKTRGQQVTLSCSPISGHRSVSWYQQTPGQGLQFLFEYFSETQRNKGNFPGRFSGRQFSNSRSEMNVSTLELGDSALYLCASSLDSTGKANEQYFGPGTRLTVT.

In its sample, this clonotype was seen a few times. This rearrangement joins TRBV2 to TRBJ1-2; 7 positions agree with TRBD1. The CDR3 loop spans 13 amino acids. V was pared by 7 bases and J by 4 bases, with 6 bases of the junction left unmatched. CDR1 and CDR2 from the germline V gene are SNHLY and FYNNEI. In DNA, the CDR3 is TGTGCCAGCACCCCCCGGGACAGCTATGGCTACACCTTC. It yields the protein CASTPRDSYGYTF.

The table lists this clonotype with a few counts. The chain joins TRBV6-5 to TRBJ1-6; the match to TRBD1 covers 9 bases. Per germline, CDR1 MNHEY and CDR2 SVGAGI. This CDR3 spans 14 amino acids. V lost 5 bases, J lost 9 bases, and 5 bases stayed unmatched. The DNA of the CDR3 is TGTGCCAGCAGTCGGACAGGGGAGACTTCACCCCTCCACTTT. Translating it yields CASSRTGETSPLHF.

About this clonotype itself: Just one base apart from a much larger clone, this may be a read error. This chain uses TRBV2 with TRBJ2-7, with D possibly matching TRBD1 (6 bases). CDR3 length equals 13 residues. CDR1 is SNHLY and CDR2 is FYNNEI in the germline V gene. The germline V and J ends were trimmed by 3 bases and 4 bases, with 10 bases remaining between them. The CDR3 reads CASSEGTMYEQYF. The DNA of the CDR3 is TGTGCCAGCAGTGAGGGGACAATGTACGAGCAGTACTTC.

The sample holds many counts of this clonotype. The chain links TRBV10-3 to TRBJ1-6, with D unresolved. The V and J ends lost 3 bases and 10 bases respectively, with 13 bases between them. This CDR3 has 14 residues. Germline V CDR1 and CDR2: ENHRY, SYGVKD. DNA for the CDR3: TGTGCCATCAGTGAATTCTCGGGAGGGTCACCCCTCCACTTT. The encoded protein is CAISEFSGGSPLHF.

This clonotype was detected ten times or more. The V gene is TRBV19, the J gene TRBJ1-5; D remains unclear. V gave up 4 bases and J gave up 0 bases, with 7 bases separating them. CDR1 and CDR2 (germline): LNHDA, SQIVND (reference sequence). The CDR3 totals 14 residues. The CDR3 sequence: CASSKDYSNQPQHF. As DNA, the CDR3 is TGTGCCAGTAGTAAGGATTATAGCAATCAGCCCCAGCATTTT.

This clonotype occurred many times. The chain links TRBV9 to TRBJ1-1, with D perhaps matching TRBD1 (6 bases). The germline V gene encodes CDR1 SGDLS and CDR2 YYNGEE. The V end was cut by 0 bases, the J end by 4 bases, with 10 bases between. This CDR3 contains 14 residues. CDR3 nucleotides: TGTGCCAGCAGCGTAGGGGGGCGCGGCACTGAAGCTTTCTTT. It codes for CASSVGGRGTEAFF.

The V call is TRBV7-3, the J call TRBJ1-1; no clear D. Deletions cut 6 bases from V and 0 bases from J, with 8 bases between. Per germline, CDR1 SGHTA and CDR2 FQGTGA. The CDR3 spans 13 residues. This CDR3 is CASRASMNTEAFF. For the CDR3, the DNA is TGTGCCAGCAGGGCCTCAATGAACACTGAAGCTTTCTTT.